These 29 T cell receptor beta chains came from one sample sequenced in a study of control samples from healthy donors and cancer patients. Sequenced by immunoSEQ multiplex PCR; TCRdb stores in-frame clones only, minus some. The sample includes some 97,000 clones, roughly 90% of them seen just once. The sample consisted of blood. The receptors originated from a woman aged 50 to 65 in good health.

The V call is TRBV13, the J call TRBJ2-2; D is uncertain. The CDR3 length is 16 residues. The germline gives CDR1 PRHDT, CDR2 FYEKMQ (reference sequence). V was trimmed by 4 bases and J by 2 bases, leaving 14 bases between them. CDR3 DNA sequence: TGTGCCAGCAGCTCCCGGATAGGGCTCAACACCGGGGAGCTGTTTTTT. This codes for CASSSRIGLNTGELFF.

This clone was detected only once. This sample also contains other DNA sequences that code for the same CDR3. The chain is built from TRBV2 and TRBJ2-1, with D tentatively TRBD2 (7 bases). The CDR3 runs to 15 residues. V lost 10 bases to trimming and J lost 5 bases, with 21 bases between them. The germline gives CDR1 SNHLY, CDR2 FYNNEI. DNA of the CDR3: TGTGCCATCCCGGTTCGGGGGAGGGGGGACAATGAGCAGTTCTTC. As protein: CAIPVRGRGDNEQFF.

The rearrangement joins TRBV7-2 to TRBJ2-1; D remains ambiguous. Germline assignment: CDR1 SGHTA and CDR2 FQGNSA. CDR3 length equals 12 residues. V was clipped by 1 base and J by 4 bases, with 2 bases between them. CDR3: CASSLGYNEQFF. DNA of the CDR3: TGTGCCAGCAGCTTAGGGTACAATGAGCAGTTCTTC.

The V gene is TRBV7-9, the J gene TRBJ2-1, with D perhaps TRBD1 or TRBD2 (5 bases each). Trimming left V 0 bases short and J 5 bases short, with 8 bases between. This CDR3 has 14 amino acids. From germline, CDR1 is SEHNR and CDR2 FQNEAQ (reference sequence). CDR3 in amino acids: CASSLAGVDNEQFF. The CDR3 DNA reads TGTGCCAGCAGCTTAGCGGGGGTAGACAATGAGCAGTTCTTC. Looking up the rest from reference TRBV7-9 and TRBJ2-1 gives the full variable domain: DTGVSQNPRHKITKRGQNVTFRCDPISEHNRLYWYRQTLGQGPEFLTYFQNEAQLEKSRLLSDRFSAERPKGSFSTLEIQRTEQGDSAMYLCASSLAGVDNEQFFGPGTRLTVL.

CDR3 region: CASVPWGSTQYF. The DNA of the CDR3 is TGCGCCAGCGTCCCCTGGGGGTCTACGCAGTATTTT. The chain has TRBV23-1 and TRBJ2-3; possibly TRBD1 or TRBD2 for D (5 bases each). TRBV23-1 is an ORF, and what it does is uncertain. The CDR3 is made up of 12 amino acids. The V end was cut by 8 bases, the J end by 8 bases, with 14 bases between.

The DNA for the CDR3 is TGTGCCAGCAGCCGGACAGATACGCAGTATTTT. It translates to CASSRTDTQYF. The rearrangement joins TRBV11-1 to TRBJ2-3; no clear D gene. Germline V gene sequence: CDR1 SGHAT, CDR2 FQDESV (reference sequence). V was trimmed by 5 bases and J by 3 bases, leaving 3 bases between them. The CDR3 has 11 amino acids.

The V gene is TRBV19, the J gene TRBJ1-2, with 7 nucleotides matching TRBD1. Trimming at V came to 5 bases and at J to 6 bases, leaving 6 bases not matched to a gene. The CDR3 has 13 amino acids. The germline CDR1 and CDR2 sequences are LNHDA and SQIVND (reference sequence). CDR3 region: CASSLGTANGYTF. The CDR3 DNA sequence: TGTGCCAGTAGTTTGGGGACAGCCAATGGCTACACCTTC. Combining the CDR3 with reference TRBV19 and TRBJ1-2 gives the whole variable domain DGGITQSPKYLFRKEGQNVTLSCEQNLNHDAMYWYRQDPGQGLRLIYYSQIVNDFQKGDIAEGYSVSREKKESFPLTVTSAQKNPTAFYLCASSLGTANGYTFGSGTRLTVV.

V and J are TRBV5-1 and TRBJ2-1; the D gene is possibly TRBD1 (5 bases). The CDR3 has 13 residues. V was cut by 0 bases and J by 10 bases, with 11 bases left in between. Germline V gene lookup returns CDR1 SGHRS and CDR2 YFSETQ. The chain's CDR3 is CASSLGQGREQFF. The DNA of the CDR3 is TGCGCCAGCAGCTTGGGCCAGGGAAGAGAGCAGTTCTTC.

The rearrangement uses TRBV21-1 and TRBJ1-4. TRBV21-1 is listed as a pseudogene. The CDR3 extends over 19 amino acids. In DNA, the CDR3 is TGTGCCAGCAGCAGGACGGGACTTCCGTTCACAACAACTAATGAAAAACTGTTTTTT. The encoded protein is CASSRTGLPFTTTNEKLFF.

The gene calls are TRBV7-2 and TRBJ1-4; D uncertain. This CDR3 is built from 14 residues. Germline loops: CDR1 SGHTA, CDR2 FQGNSA. V shed 0 bases and J shed 5 bases, with 7 bases lying between them. CDR3 amino acids: CASSLAGRNEKLFF. The CDR3 nucleotides read TGTGCCAGCAGCTTAGCAGGGCGAAATGAAAAACTGTTTTTT.

The chain is built from TRBV11-2 and TRBJ2-1; D is unclear. The germline CDR1 and CDR2 sequences are SGHAT and FQNNGV. The CDR3 sequence is 15 residues long. V shed 1 base and J shed 0 bases, with 7 bases lying between them. CDR3 in amino acids: CASSLGGSSYNEQFF. The CDR3 DNA sequence: TGTGCCAGCAGCTTAGGGGGAAGCTCCTACAATGAGCAGTTCTTC.

The sample holds one count of this clone. The CDR3 spells CASTQSSYNEQFF. The CDR3 nucleotides read TGTGCCAGCACTCAAAGCTCCTACAATGAGCAGTTCTTC. V usage is TRBV5-6 and J usage is TRBJ2-1; D unresolved. The V and J ends lost 6 bases and 0 bases respectively, with 7 bases between them. CDR3 length: 13 residues. The germline gives CDR1 SGHDT, CDR2 YYEEEE. The whole variable domain, remainder taken from reference TRBV5-6 and TRBJ2-1, is DAGVTQSPTHLIKTRGQQVTLRCSPKSGHDTVSWYQQALGQGPQFIFQYYEEEERQRGNFPDRFSGHQFPNYSSELNVNALLLGDSALYLCASTQSSYNEQFFGPGTRLTVL.

This clone was counted once. This rearrangement joins TRBV11-2 to TRBJ2-3; D may correspond to TRBD1 or TRBD2 (5 bases each). The V gene's germline CDR1 is SGHAT and CDR2 FQNNGV. V was shortened by 1 base and J by 4 bases, with 24 bases between the two germline ends. The CDR3 contains 19 residues. CDR3 sequence (DNA): TGTGCCAGCAGCTTAGGGCGCCCTTTGGTCGGGGCTATGGCAGATACGCAGTATTTT. Its protein is CASSLGRPLVGAMADTQYF.

This chain joins TRBV5-1 and TRBJ2-1, with TRBD2 matching over 11 bases. The germline V gene encodes CDR1 SGHRS and CDR2 YFSETQ. The trim removed 8 bases at V and 4 bases at J, leaving 8 bases unmatched. The CDR3 totals 15 residues. In DNA, the CDR3 is TGCGCCAGTCATTCCGGGACTAGCGGATACAATGAGCAGTTCTTC. This sequence encodes CASHSGTSGYNEQFF.

The chain joins TRBV7-7 to TRBJ2-3; 10 nucleotides agree with TRBD2. CDR1 and CDR2 from the germline V gene are SSHAT and FNYEAQ (reference sequence). This CDR3 is 15 amino acids long. J was trimmed by 3 bases and V by 2 bases; bases with no gene match: 2. The CDR3 DNA is TGTGCCAGCAGCTTATATAGCGGGAGGACAGATACGCAGTATTTT. Its protein is CASSLYSGRTDTQYF.

The chain links TRBV4-1 to TRBJ2-7; D might be TRBD1 (6 bases). Between the trimmed V and J ends, which lost 2 bases and 6 bases, there was a span of 11 bases. This CDR3 spans 13 amino acids. Germline V gives CDR1 MGHRA, CDR2 YSYEKL. In DNA, the CDR3 is TGCGCCAGCAGCCAAAAGAGAGGGGGCGAGCAGTACTTC. Its translation is CASSQKRGGEQYF.

This clone showed up just once. The chain is built from TRBV9 and TRBJ1-1, with 9 bases that match TRBD1. J was trimmed by 1 base and V by 4 bases; bases with no gene match: 5. This CDR3 region has 15 residues. CDR1 is SGDLS and CDR2 is YYNGEE in the germline V gene. In nucleotides, the CDR3 is TGTGCCAGCAGCTTGGGACAGGGAGGGAACACTGAAGCTTTCTTT. This encodes CASSLGQGGNTEAFF. The full variable domain, rest sourced from reference TRBV9 and TRBJ1-1, is DSGVTQTPKHLITATGQRVTLRCSPRSGDLSVYWYQQSLDQGLQFLIQYYNGEERAKGNILERFSAQQFPDLHSELNLSSLELGDSALYFCASSLGQGGNTEAFFGQGTRLTVV.

This chain connects TRBV15 to TRBJ2-1; perhaps TRBD1 as D (6 bases). The V and J ends lost 2 bases and 0 bases respectively, with 17 bases between them. The V gene's germline CDR1 is LNHNV and CDR2 YYDKDF (reference sequence). The CDR3 runs to 18 residues. CDR3 DNA: TGTGCCACCAGCAGATCCCCCCTACAGGGAGTCTCCTACAATGAGCAGTTCTTC. Its translation: CATSRSPLQGVSYNEQFF.

The rearrangement joins TRBV20-1 to TRBJ1-5; tentative D call: TRBD1 (5 bases). V lost 3 bases and J 6 bases, leaving 6 bases between the germline ends. CDR1 and CDR2 from the germline V gene are DFQATT and SNEGSKA (reference sequence). This CDR3 contains 11 residues. Here the CDR3 DNA reads TGCAGTGCTAGTCAGGGTCAGCCCCAGCATTTT. Translated: CSASQGQPQHF.

This rearrangement joins TRBV19 to TRBJ2-2; D might be TRBD1 or TRBD2, each matching 6 bases. V was trimmed by 1 base and J by 3 bases, leaving 15 bases between them. Germline-derived CDR1 and CDR2 are LNHDA and SQIVND (reference sequence). This CDR3 spans 17 amino acids. In nucleotides, the CDR3 is TGTGCCAGTAGTATAGCCCCGGTAGGGGGGTACACCGGGGAGCTGTTTTTT. Amino acid sequence: CASSIAPVGGYTGELFF.

CDR3 amino acids: CASSLWSGGANEQYF. The DNA for the CDR3 is TGTGCCAGCAGTTTATGGAGCGGGGGGGCCAACGAGCAGTACTTC. The chain carries TRBV27 and TRBJ2-7, with 10 bases identical to TRBD2. This CDR3 region has 15 residues. In germline, CDR1 is MNHEY, CDR2 SMNVEV (reference sequence). The J segment lost 5 bases and the V segment lost 1 base, leaving 5 bases of the junction unmatched.

The CDR3 spells CATLPSARQKSEQFF. The CDR3, as DNA: TGTGCCACTTTACCTAGCGCCCGCCAAAAGAGTGAGCAGTTCTTC. The V gene is TRBV6-4, the J gene TRBJ2-1; possible D gene TRBD2, 6 bases. The V gene lost 10 bases and the J gene lost 9 bases, with 25 bases spanning the gap. Germline V gene lookup returns CDR1 MRHNA and CDR2 SNTAGT. There are 15 residues in the CDR3.

V is TRBV4-1 and J is TRBJ2-2; D unresolved. The CDR3 is 14 amino acids. Germline V gives CDR1 MGHRA, CDR2 YSYEKL. V lost 0 bases, J lost 5 bases, and 7 bases lay in between. The CDR3 sequence is CASSQERLTGELFF. The CDR3 DNA is TGCGCCAGCAGCCAAGAGAGGTTGACCGGGGAGCTGTTTTTT.

This clone appeared once. The chain joins TRBV12-2 to TRBJ2-1; the DNA was not used to check the table's D call, TRBD2. TRBV12-2 counts as a pseudogene. The CDR3 is made up of 20 amino acids. CDR3 protein: CASRPKGAQAGPMTYNEQFF. Written as DNA, the CDR3 is TGTGCAAGTCGCCCTAAAGGTGCGCAAGCGGGACCTATGACCTACAATGAGCAGTTCTTC.

This clone was recorded only once. The chain has TRBV18 and TRBJ1-4; 7 bases are shared with TRBD1. Looked up from germline, CDR1 is KGHSH and CDR2 is LQKENI. This CDR3 has 13 residues. The V segment lost 5 bases and the J segment 5 bases; nucleotides outside the gene matches: 2. The CDR3 protein is CASSRDSNEKLFF. CDR3 coding DNA: TGTGCCAGCTCAAGGGACAGCAATGAAAAACTGTTTTTT.

The chain couples TRBV28 to TRBJ1-4; D is undetermined. The V end was cut by 2 bases, the J end by 10 bases, with 14 bases between. Germline lookup yields CDR1 MDHEN and CDR2 SYDVKM. The CDR3 is 14 residues long. The CDR3 reads CASSLRTGVGKLFF. The CDR3 DNA follows: TGTGCCAGCAGTTTACGGACCGGGGTGGGAAAACTGTTTTTT.

The rearrangement joins TRBV11-2 to TRBJ1-4; TRBD1 might be the D (6 bases). V gave up 1 base and J gave up 8 bases, with 14 bases separating them. Germline V gives CDR1 SGHAT, CDR2 FQNNGV. This CDR3 is 15 amino acids long. The CDR3 spells CASSLGGAVGEKLFF. CDR3 DNA sequence: TGTGCCAGCAGCTTAGGGGGGGCTGTTGGAGAAAAACTGTTTTTT.

The chain employs TRBV4-3 and TRBJ2-1, with 16 bases matching TRBD2. Germline V gene lookup returns CDR1 LGHNA and CDR2 YSLEER. After removal of 3 bases from V and 0 bases from J, the junction contained 11 bases not matched to a gene. This CDR3 is 21 amino acids long. CDR3 amino acids: CASSQSRRGLAGGSSYNEQFF. DNA of the CDR3: TGCGCCAGCAGCCAGTCCAGGCGGGGACTAGCGGGAGGGAGCTCCTACAATGAGCAGTTCTTC.

The CDR3 protein is CASRGQGLYGYTF. The DNA of the CDR3 is TGTGCCAGCCGGGGACAGGGCCTCTATGGCTACACCTTC. The chain recombines TRBV12-3 or TRBV12-4 with TRBJ1-2; 9 bases are shared with TRBD1. This CDR3 is built from 13 residues. V was pared by 8 bases and J by 4 bases, with 5 bases of the junction left unmatched.